A selection of T cell receptor beta chains follows, all from one sample in a study of Ad26.COV2.S vaccination and SARS-CoV-2 variants. The repertoire was sequenced with immunoSEQ multiplex PCR; TCRdb's copy has only in-frame clones and lacks some. The sample yields about 350,000 clones, 85% to 90% seen once. The sequencing used peripheral blood, collected in a trial of Ad26.COV2.S vaccine versus placebo. The receptors here all came from a person aged 18-60 years who received the Ad26.COV2.S COVID-19 vaccine or a placebo. Both conserved end residues are part of each CDR3. D genes are given only for firm matches. Some rows mark clone size as missing; the rest say once, few, many or name a class of expanded clone.

NA	NA	TRBJ2-7	TRBV29-1	TGCAGCGGAAGGGAGCTCCGATACGAGCAGTACTTC	CSGRELRYEQYF
NA	TRBD2	TRBJ2-1	TRBV7-2	TGTGCCAGCAGCTTTACTAGCGGGGGCTCCAATGAGCAGTTCTTC	CASSFTSGGSNEQFF
NA	NA	TRBJ1-3	TRBV3-1/TRBV3-2	TGTGCCAGCAGCCAAGCTGAAAGGGTTCAGGGATCTGGAAACACCATATATTTT	CASSQAERVQGSGNTIYF
NA	TRBD1	TRBJ2-7	TRBV25-1	TGTGCCAGCAGTTTTCCCGGACAGGGGTCATACGAGCAGTACTTC	CASSFPGQGSYEQYF
once	NA	TRBJ2-1	TRBV28	TGTGCCAGCAGATTACAGGGTAAGAATAGTGAGCAGTTCTTC	CASRLQGKNSEQFF
NA	NA	TRBJ2-5	TRBV29-1	TGCAGCGTTGAATATCCAGGGGAGGTGGAGACCCAGTACTTC	CSVEYPGEVETQYF
NA	NA	TRBJ2-7	TRBV13	TGTGCCAGCACGGCCCGGGGGTCCTACGAGCAGTACTTC	CASTARGSYEQYF
NA	TRBD2	TRBJ2-5	TRBV6-2/TRBV6-3	TGTGCCAGCAGTTGGACTAGCGGGCGTACTAAGTCCCAAGAGACCCAGTACTTC	CASSWTSGRTKSQETQYF
NA	TRBD2	TRBJ2-7	TRBV7-3	TGTGCCAGCAGCTTAACCCCTAGCGGGAGGAGCGAGCAGTACTTC	CASSLTPSGRSEQYF
few	NA	TRBJ1-2	TRBV10-3	TGTGCCATCATGGTCCAGGGAGATGGCTACACCTTC	CAIMVQGDGYTF
NA	NA	TRBJ2-2	TRBV11-3	TGTGCCAGCAGCTTAGGTGGTCCCAGCACCGGGGAGCTGTTTTTT	CASSLGGPSTGELFF
NA	NA	TRBJ1-2	TRBV19	TGTGCCAGTAGTATAGCAAGAATACTACATGACGGTTTTAACTATGGCTACACCTTC	CASSIARILHDGFNYGYTF
NA	NA	TRBJ1-5	TRBV4-2	TGTGCCAGCAGCCAAGGGGGTAACACCGACGGTCAGCCCCAGCATTTT	CASSQGGNTDGQPQHF
NA	NA	TRBJ2-5	TRBV7-9	TGTGCCAGCAGCTTAGGAGCGGACCTTCTAGAGACCCAGTACTTC	CASSLGADLLETQYF
NA	NA	TRBJ2-7	TRBV6-1	TGTGCCAGCAGTGATAAAGGGTTTTTAGCCTACGAGCAGTACTTC	CASSDKGFLAYEQYF
NA	NA	TRBJ1-1	TRBV5-8	TGTGCCAGCAGCTTCGGCCAGGGGAACACTGAAGCTTTCTTT	CASSFGQGNTEAFF
many	TRBD1	TRBJ2-5	TRBV5-1	TGCGCCAGCAGCCGAAGGGGACAGGGGATACAAGAGACCCAGTACTTC	CASSRRGQGIQETQYF
NA	NA	TRBJ2-2	TRBV6-5	TGTGCCAGCACTGGGGTCGTTTACACCGGGGAGCTGTTTTTT	CASTGVVYTGELFF
NA	TRBD1	TRBJ1-2	TRBV29-1	TGCAGCGTCGCCGGGACAGGGGGCGACTACACCTTC	CSVAGTGGDYTF
NA	TRBD1	TRBJ2-7	TRBV19	TGTGCCAGTAGTAGAAACCGGGACAGGGACCACGAGCAGTACTTC	CASSRNRDRDHEQYF
few	TRBD1	TRBJ1-5	TRBV15	TGTGCCACCAGCAGAGATTCTACAGGGGCAAGTCAGCCCCAGCATTTT	CATSRDSTGASQPQHF
few	NA	TRBJ1-5	TRBV12-3/TRBV12-4	TGTGCCAGCAGTTTAGGGGTTGGGCCCCAGCATTTT	CASSLGVGPQHF
NA	NA	TRBJ2-1	TRBV28	TGTGCCAGCAGTTTGCCGGGCAGCTCCTACAATGAGCAGTTCTTC	CASSLPGSSYNEQFF
NA	NA	TRBJ1-3	TRBV30	TGTGCCTGGAGTGTACCGTGGCTCATGGGGATCTCTGGAAACACCATATATTTT	CAWSVPWLMGISGNTIYF
NA	NA	TRBJ1-1	TRBV5-5	TGTGCCAGCAGCTTGAGAGGGTTCACTGAAGCTTTCTTT	CASSLRGFTEAFF
NA	TRBD1	TRBJ1-1	TRBV7-9	TGTGCCAGCAGCCCCTCCTCAGGGGGGCACACTGAAGCTTTCTTT	CASSPSSGGHTEAFF
NA	TRBD1	TRBJ1-6	TRBV19	TGTGCCAGTAGTATTGCTCCAGGGGGGAATTCACCCCTCCACTTT	CASSIAPGGNSPLHF
NA	NA	TRBJ2-1	TRBV13	TGTGCCAGCAGCCCGCAGCGGGATGAGCAGTTCTTC	CASSPQRDEQFF
NA	NA	TRBJ2-7	TRBV5-4	TGTGCCAGCAGCTTGCAGGGTAGCTCCTACGAGCAGTACTTC	CASSLQGSSYEQYF
few	NA	TRBJ1-1	TRBV11-2	TGTGCCAGCAGCAGATTACCGGGAGTGGGGGCTGAAGCTTTCTTT	CASSRLPGVGAEAFF
once	TRBD2	TRBJ2-5	TRBV30	TGTGCCTTTCGTAGCGGGTTGTACCAAGAGACCCAGTACTTC	CAFRSGLYQETQYF
NA	TRBD1	TRBJ2-1	TRBV9	TGTGCCAGCAGCAGACAGGGTGAGCAGTTCTTC	CASSRQGEQFF
NA	TRBD2	TRBJ2-7	TRBV7-9	TGTGCCAGCAGCGGGGCGGCGTCTAGCGGGCCCTACGAGCAGTACTTC	CASSGAASSGPYEQYF
NA	NA	TRBJ1-2	TRBV29-1	TGCAGCGACGTGCAGGGGTTTAGGGATGGCTACACCTTC	CSDVQGFRDGYTF
NA	NA	TRBJ2-5	TRBV19	TGTGCCAGTAGTGAATATAGTAACAGGCAAGAGACCCAGTACTTC	CASSEYSNRQETQYF
NA	TRBD1	TRBJ1-1	TRBV5-1	TGCGCCAGCAGCTTGGGCCCGGACAGGGCAGCTTTCTTT	CASSLGPDRAAFF
NA	NA	TRBJ1-3	TRBV7-9	TGTGCCAGCAGGCCCGACTCGTGGGGGTATGGTGGAAACACCATATATTTT	CASRPDSWGYGGNTIYF